This T cell receptor beta chain appears in the sequencing data of a study of shared clonotypes between healthy human individuals. Across the whole study: Aged between 18 and 49, the donors were two women and three men. Study-wide results and caveats: Larger richness was generally estimated for naive than memory subsets.

As concerns this clone: Its specificity is not known.

The germline CDR1 and CDR2 sequences are SEHNR and FQNEAQ (reference sequence). V lost 5 bases and J lost 4, with 14 bases in between. The CDR3 runs to 14 residues. Assay: immunoSEQ multiplex PCR; the TCRdb copy retains only in-frame clones and omits some. The sample carries millions of clones, 90% to 95% recorded once. This receptor was taken from a man younger than 35 in good health. The sequencing sample was made of naive CD4+ T cells sorted from blood. The subset denotes: CD45RA+ positively selected. The chain uses TRBV7-9 and TRBJ1-2; D gene ambiguous. For the CDR3, the DNA is TGTGCCAGCAGCCCCGGGGAGGGCCCCTATGGCTACACCTTC. It encodes CASSPGEGPYGYTF.